Sequencing of this T cell receptor beta chain was carried out in a study of human T cells and chemical hapten exposure. About the research overall: Alopecia areata, totalis and universalis patients, mostly female, were included.

This clonotype was counted many times. This CDR3 spans 16 amino acids. The germline gives CDR1 SGHDN, CDR2 FVKESK. V trimming: 4 bases; J trimming: 0 bases; junction bases outside the gene matches: 3. Unique molecular identifiers were attached to individual cDNA molecules during library preparation. Original data processing: Samples held a median of roughly 100,000 TCRs, range roughly 20,000–750,000. TCRdb independently ran MiXCR on the RACE reads; one entry per CDR3 protein. The V and J calls reflect TCRdb's pipeline rather than the authors' work. Here the sample spans 60,000 to 80,000 distinct CDR3 sequences, 5.5% to 7.5% being singletons. Indicated time point: pre-sensitization, week 0. As to treatment: therapeutic diphenylcyclopropenone sensitization with weekly scalp DPC. Sample donors consisted of patients with alopecia, aged 18 to 70 years, who were suitable for DPC.

The V call is TRBV14, the J call TRBJ2-6; the match to TRBD1 covers 7 bases. This clonotype was sampled from a woman in her twenties or thirties with alopecia areata. Some clones in this sample may be carry-over from other donors' samples. The sequencing used whole blood, collected in connection with sensitization to the hapten diphenylcyclopropenone (DPC). The CDR3 DNA follows: TGTGCCAGCAGCCGGACAGGCTACTCTGGGGCCAACGTCCTGACTTTC. This translates into CASSRTGYSGANVLTF.